The present T cell receptor beta chain was sequenced within a study of response to subunit inactivated influenza vaccine. About this clonotype: Its antigen is unidentified.

The CDR3 is made up of 14 amino acids. V lost 5 bases, J lost 4 bases, and 12 bases lay in between. From germline, CDR1 is LNHNV and CDR2 YYDKDF (reference sequence). TCRdb re-called the RT-PCR reads through MiXCR, storing one row per CDR3 protein. This table has 650,000 to 700,000 distinct CDR3 sequences, 15% to 19% appearing once. Overall study results and limits: Each seasonal influenza vaccination recruits few new T cells, the authors suggested.

This receptor was identified in a man over 45 who received an inactivated influenza vaccine. The chain combines TRBV15 with TRBJ1-3; D not resolved. Sequencing was performed on PBMCs from blood, taken less than 13 days after vaccination. The CDR3 region is CATSVGRVGNTIYF. The CDR3 DNA follows: TGTGCCACCAGCGTAGGGCGGGTCGGAAACACCATATATTTT.